This TCR beta chain was obtained from a study of regulatory T cells in long-lasting Graves disease. Overall study context: Those Graves' patients who were newly diagnosed had been on antithyroid drugs under 3 months.

Germline CDR1 is SQVTM and CDR2 is ANQGSEA. With V trimmed by 4 bases and J by 6 bases, 4 bases remained unmatched. The CDR3 has 12 residues. The authors built TCR beta libraries using iRepertoire HTBI primers and Arm-PCR of CDR3 regions. In the original workflow: Identification yielded some 60 TRBV and 13 to 15 TRBJ segments across samples. TCRdb called the multiplex PCR reads again in MiXCR, with one record for every CDR3 protein. The V and J calls were not made by the authors but by TCRdb's processing. Here the sample spans approximately 480,000 distinct CDR3 sequences, about 16% being singletons. In regard to this clonotype: Its antigen is still unknown.

Stated time point: newly diagnosed GD, antithyroid drugs for less than 3 months. RNA extracted from PBMCs served as the sequencing template. Study-wide results and caveats: The study examined only peripheral blood, not thyroid tissue.

These data were also filed under a second study, of T cells in Graves' hyperthyroidism and ophthalmopathy.

This receptor was taken from a man aged 40-49 years with Graves disease. The chain links TRBV29-1 to TRBJ2-3; 7 nucleotides match TRBD2. This sample comprised peripheral blood mononuclear cells (PBMCs), obtained at new diagnosis, from a patient treated with antithyroid drugs. The chain's CDR3 is CSVALAQDTQYF. DNA of the CDR3: TGCAGCGTTGCACTAGCGCAGGATACGCAGTATTTT.